What follows is one T cell receptor (beta chain) and its context. Its binding antigen is unknown. No base quality values were provided; no much bigger clone lies one nucleotide off. Trimming costs V 3 bases and J 6 bases, and their ends lie 15 bases apart. For CDR1 and CDR2, the germline V gene (reference sequence) lists DFQATT and SNEGSKA. The CDR3, from cysteine to phenylalanine, totals 15 residues. The sequence is cut down to CDR3 DNA, 45 bases in frame from base 1. One collaborating source in Seattle enrolled patients during active infection and followed them longitudinally through the course of disease. Whole blood was collected in K2EDTA tubes by collaborating institutions according to the institutions' own protocols. For TCRbeta analysis, collaborators shipped samples as frozen whole blood, isolated PBMCs, or DNA extracted from either of those sample types. These data come from a study of blood T cell repertoires in COVID-19 (dated by TCRdb to about 2020). Regarding the study in general: Samples covering the acute and convalescent phases of COVID-19 were provided by collaborators in the United States, Italy and Spain. The material from the prospective study consisted of cDNA or gDNA derived from T cells, B-cell-depleted T cells, or PBMCs. Deeply sampled blood TCRbeta repertoires from subjects exposed to, actively infected with, or recovered from COVID-19 were included in the dataset. A freely available public database, intended as a resource for researchers studying the immune response to SARS-CoV-2, is where the repertoires were released. Samples came from the ongoing ImmuneRACE study (first 160 participants) plus 1,254 subjects from 6 global collaborators. A de-identified subject ID, COVID-19 status, age in years and sex were almost always included in the sample metadata. Where HLA class I and class II types were available, the types were taken from metadata supplied by the sample provider, not from assay-based typing. Findings and caveats that apply to the study as a whole: The quantity of clinical and demographic metadata differed by source and by participant and was supplied without curation.

TCRbeta CDR3 regions were amplified from genomic DNA using the immunoSEQ Assay, a bias-controlled multiplex PCR. In the paper's pipeline: Within the assay, amplification of reference gene primers was used to estimate how many nucleated cells each sample contained. Sequence reads were collapsed and filtered to measure the absolute abundance of every unique TCRbeta CDR3 rearrangement. For each sample, productive Simpson clonality was calculated as the square root of Simpson's diversity index across productive rearrangements. In its TCRdb copy, this immuneACCESS table keeps in-frame sequences only and misses some clones. Where compared with another copy, unresolved V genes explain less than half of these, and the others have no known cause. From that table come the V and J calls and clone size; the DNA was used to work out D and trimming. Here the sample has over 200,000 clones; more than 80% occur a single time. The top ten clones comprise 2% to 3% of the sample.

The sample taken for sequencing was peripheral blood. This clonotype was sampled from a young man with COVID-19, enrolled during active disease. Recombination connected TRBV20-1 to TRBJ1-6; a tentative D match to TRBD1 spans 6 bases. The CDR3 has the sequence CSASKRTEINSPLHF. The DNA is TGCAGTGCTAGTAAGCGGACAGAGATTAATTCACCCCTCCACTTT.